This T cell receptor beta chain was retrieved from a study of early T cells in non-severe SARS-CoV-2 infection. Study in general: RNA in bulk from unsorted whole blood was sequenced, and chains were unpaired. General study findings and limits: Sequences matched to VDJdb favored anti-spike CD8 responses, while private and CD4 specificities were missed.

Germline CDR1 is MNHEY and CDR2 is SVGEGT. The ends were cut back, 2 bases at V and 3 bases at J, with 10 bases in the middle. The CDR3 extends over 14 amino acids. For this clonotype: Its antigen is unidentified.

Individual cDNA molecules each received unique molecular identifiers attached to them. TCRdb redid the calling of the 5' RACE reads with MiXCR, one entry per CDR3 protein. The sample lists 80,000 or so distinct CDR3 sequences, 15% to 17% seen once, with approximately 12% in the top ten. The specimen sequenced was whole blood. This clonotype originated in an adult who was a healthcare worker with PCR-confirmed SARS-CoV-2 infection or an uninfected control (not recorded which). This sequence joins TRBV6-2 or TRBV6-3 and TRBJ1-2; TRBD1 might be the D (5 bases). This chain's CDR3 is CASSYNRGDYGYTF. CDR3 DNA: TGTGCCAGCAGTTACAATCGGGGCGACTATGGCTACACCTTC.